The present T cell receptor beta chain was sequenced within a study of neurological immune-mediated disorders. The CDR3 spans 14 residues. V shed 5 bases, J shed 2 bases, and the junction held 7 bases outside the gene matches. Germline-derived CDR1 and CDR2 are SGHRS and YFSETQ. The authors made cDNA by 5'RACE with 10-nucleotide random UMIs. MiXCR, applied by TCRdb to the 5' RACE reads, yields one record per CDR3 protein. Of roughly 100,000 distinct CDR3 sequences listed, 11% were seen once; the top ten hold 3.1%. Regarding time point: longitudinal time-point 3. This clonotype was counted at least ten times. Its antigen is as yet unknown. Points from the study as a whole: It was HTLV-1-associated myelopathy that showed the most TCR clonal expansion, while multiple sclerosis showed the least, falling below healthy controls.

The gene calls are TRBV5-1 and TRBJ2-7; 7 bases fit TRBD1. The sample was PBMCs. The sequence came from a female donor with HTLV-1-associated myelopathy (HAM/TSP). CDR3 nucleotides: TGCGCCAGCAGGCTCCAGGGGGTACCCTACGAGCAGTACTTC. Its protein product is CASRLQGVPYEQYF.